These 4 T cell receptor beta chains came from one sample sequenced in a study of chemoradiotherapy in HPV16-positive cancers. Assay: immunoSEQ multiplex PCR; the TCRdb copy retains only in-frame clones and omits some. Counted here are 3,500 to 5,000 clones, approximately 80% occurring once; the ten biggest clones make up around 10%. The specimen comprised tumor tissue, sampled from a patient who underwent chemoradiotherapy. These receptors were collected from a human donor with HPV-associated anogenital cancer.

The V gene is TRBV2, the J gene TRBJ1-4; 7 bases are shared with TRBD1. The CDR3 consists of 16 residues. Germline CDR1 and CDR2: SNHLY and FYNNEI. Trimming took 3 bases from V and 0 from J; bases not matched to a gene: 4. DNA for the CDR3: TGTGCCAGCAGTGACCAGGGGACAGCAACTAATGAAAAACTGTTTTTT. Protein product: CASSDQGTATNEKLFF.

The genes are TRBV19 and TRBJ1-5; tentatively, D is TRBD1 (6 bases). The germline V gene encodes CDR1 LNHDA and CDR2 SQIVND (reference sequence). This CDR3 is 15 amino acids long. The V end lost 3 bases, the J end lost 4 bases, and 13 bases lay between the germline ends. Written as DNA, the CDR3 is TGTGCCAGTAGTATGTATGGGACAACGAATCAGCCCCAGCATTTT. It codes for CASSMYGTTNQPQHF.

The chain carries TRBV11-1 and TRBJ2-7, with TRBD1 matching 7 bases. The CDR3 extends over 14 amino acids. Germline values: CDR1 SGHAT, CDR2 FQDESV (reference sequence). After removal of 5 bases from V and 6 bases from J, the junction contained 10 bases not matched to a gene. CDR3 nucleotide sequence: TGTGCCAGCAGCACACGACAGGGCTATGGCGAGCAGTACTTC. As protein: CASSTRQGYGEQYF.

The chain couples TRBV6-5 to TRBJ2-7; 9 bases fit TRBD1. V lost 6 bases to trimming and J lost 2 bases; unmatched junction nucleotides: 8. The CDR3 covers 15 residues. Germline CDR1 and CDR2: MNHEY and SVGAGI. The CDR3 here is CASSPGQGFTYEQYF. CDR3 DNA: TGTGCCAGCAGCCCTGGACAGGGGTTCACCTACGAGCAGTACTTC.